The 16 T cell receptor beta chains presented below share a single source sample, sequenced in a study of cytomegalovirus exposure and HLA in healthy donors. The PCR had 60 Vbeta and 13 Jbeta primers. Data came from immunoSEQ multiplex PCR; TCRdb stores just in-frame clones and leaves some out. The data show under 150,000 clones, 80% seen once. The sample was PBMCs. The receptors shown here come from a man younger than 40 in good health and CMV-seronegative.

The V and J genes are TRBV6-5 and TRBJ2-7; 8 bases line up with TRBD1. CDR3 length equals 14 residues. The V gene's germline CDR1 is MNHEY and CDR2 SVGAGI. Trimming at V came to 7 bases and at J to 7 bases, leaving 12 bases not matched to a gene. As DNA, the CDR3 is TGTGCCAGCAAACTGACAGGGGACTTTTGGGAGCAGTACTTC. Encoded protein: CASKLTGDFWEQYF.

The gene calls are TRBV5-1 and TRBJ2-7, with D perhaps matching TRBD2 (5 bases). In germline, CDR1 is SGHRS, CDR2 YFSETQ. The V gene lost 4 bases and the J gene lost 5 bases, with 16 bases spanning the gap. This CDR3 region has 14 residues. CDR3 coding DNA: TGCGCCAGCAGCCAAGGTCTGGCGGGCAACGAGCAGTACTTC. It codes for CASSQGLAGNEQYF.

The V and J genes are TRBV2 and TRBJ1-5; D is ambiguous. CDR1 is SNHLY, CDR2 FYNNEI, per germline. This CDR3 is 14 amino acids long. The V end was cut by 1 base, the J end by 4 bases, with 8 bases between. CDR3 residues: CASSEGGYNQPQHF. DNA of the CDR3: TGTGCCAGCAGTGAAGGAGGGTATAATCAGCCCCAGCATTTT.

The chain employs TRBV5-6 and TRBJ2-7; possibly TRBD2 for D (6 bases). V was clipped by 6 bases and J by 9 bases, with 25 bases between them. This CDR3 has 15 residues. The germline V gene has CDR1 SGHDT and CDR2 YYEEEE. CDR3 nucleotide sequence: TGTGCCAGCAACCTTAGAGCCGGGAGCCCCCAAGGGCAGTACTTC. Translating gives CASNLRAGSPQGQYF.

CDR3 amino acids: CASSPRQTMNTEAFF. For the CDR3, the DNA is TGTGCCAGCAGTCCCCGACAGACGATGAACACTGAAGCTTTCTTT. The chain joins TRBV7-9 to TRBJ1-1; possibly TRBD1 for D (5 bases). Germline V CDR1 and CDR2: SEHNR, FQNEAQ (reference sequence). The length of the CDR3 is 15 residues. V was cut by 6 bases and J by 0 bases, with 14 bases left in between.

The chain uses TRBV7-9 and TRBJ1-2; D uncertain. V was shortened by 5 bases and J by 10 bases, with 20 bases between the two germline ends. Germline values: CDR1 SEHNR, CDR2 FQNEAQ (reference sequence). The CDR3 is 14 residues long. In DNA form, the CDR3 reads TGTGCCAGCAGCCCAGACACTCCGATTCCACACTACACCTTC. Residues: CASSPDTPIPHYTF.

At least ten counts were recorded for this clone. The chain uses TRBV2 and TRBJ2-3, with D tentatively TRBD1 (5 bases). This CDR3 spans 15 amino acids. The V end was cut by 2 bases, the J end by 2 bases, with 11 bases between. The germline CDR1 and CDR2 sequences are SNHLY and FYNNEI. CDR3 DNA sequence: TGTGCCAGCAGTGAATATAGGGGCCCCACAGATACGCAGTATTTT. This sequence encodes CASSEYRGPTDTQYF.

The chain employs TRBV5-4 and TRBJ2-7; 9 bases fit TRBD2. The germline CDR1 and CDR2 sequences are SGHNT and YYREEE (reference sequence). This CDR3 has 14 amino acids. V lost 4 bases, J lost 2 bases, and 4 bases stayed unmatched. CDR3 residues: CASSPSGGTYEQYF. In DNA, the CDR3 is TGTGCCAGCAGCCCGAGCGGGGGGACCTACGAGCAGTACTTC.

The rearrangement uses TRBV18 and TRBJ2-7; 7 bases are shared with TRBD1. The CDR3 length is 15 residues. Trimming at V came to 3 bases and at J to 1 base, leaving 6 bases not matched to a gene. Germline CDR1 and CDR2: KGHSH and LQKENI. The CDR3 DNA follows: TGTGCCAGCTCACCTCCGGGACAGTTATCCTACGAGCAGTACTTC. Translation: CASSPPGQLSYEQYF.

This chain connects TRBV19 to TRBJ2-3, with 13 positions matching TRBD2. J gave up 5 bases and V 5 bases, and 4 bases lay outside the gene matches. This CDR3 comprises 15 residues. The germline gives CDR1 LNHDA, CDR2 SQIVND (reference sequence). For the CDR3, the DNA is TGTGCCAGTAGTGGGACTAGCGGGATATTAGATACGCAGTATTTT. Amino acid sequence: CASSGTSGILDTQYF.

The chain combines TRBV6-1 with TRBJ1-5; D is ambiguous. Trimming took 2 bases from V and 0 from J, leaving 5 bases between them. Germline V CDR1 and CDR2: MNHNS, SASEGT. There are 14 residues in the CDR3. CDR3: CASSEYYSNQPQHF. The CDR3 region has the DNA TGTGCCAGCAGTGAATATTATAGCAATCAGCCCCAGCATTTT.

V gene TRBV9 combines with J gene TRBJ2-1; no definite D call. The CDR3 has 15 residues. V lost 3 bases, J lost 5 bases, and 15 bases lay in between. Germline CDR1 and CDR2: SGDLS and YYNGEE. This CDR3 reads CASSASSSVHNEQFF. For the CDR3, the DNA is TGTGCCAGCAGCGCCTCTTCGTCGGTCCACAATGAGCAGTTCTTC.

The CDR3 reads CASSRNQGGSRNTIYF. CDR3 DNA: TGCGCCAGCAGCCGCAACCAGGGGGGTAGTAGAAACACCATATATTTT. The rearrangement uses TRBV5-1 and TRBJ1-3; 7 nucleotides line up with TRBD1. Germline V gives CDR1 SGHRS, CDR2 YFSETQ. CDR3 size: 16 residues. V lost 4 bases to trimming and J lost 5 bases; unmatched junction nucleotides: 12.

The rearrangement links TRBV5-1 to TRBJ1-4; 12 nucleotides agree with TRBD1. This CDR3 is built from 17 residues. V shed 4 bases and J 3 bases; nucleotides not matched to a gene: 7. From germline, CDR1 is SGHRS and CDR2 YFSETQ. CDR3 loop: CASSAGQGASPNEKLFF. The CDR3 DNA reads as TGCGCCAGCAGCGCGGGACAGGGGGCATCACCTAATGAAAAACTGTTTTTT.

The rearrangement joins TRBV6-5 to TRBJ1-5; a weak D match, TRBD1 (6 bases). CDR3 length: 15 amino acids. The V end was cut by 6 bases, the J end by 0 bases, with 12 bases between. Germline values: CDR1 MNHEY, CDR2 SVGAGI. The CDR3 bases are TGTGCCAGCAGGAACAGGGAATATAGCAATCAGCCCCAGCATTTT. Translation gives CASRNREYSNQPQHF.

The chain couples TRBV18 to TRBJ1-2; no clear D. CDR3 length: 15 residues. With 6 bases removed from V and 4 bases from J, the gap between germline ends came to 18 bases. Germline assignment: CDR1 KGHSH and CDR2 LQKENI. CDR3 in amino acids: CASSPPAGIGYGYTF. The DNA of the CDR3 is TGTGCCAGCTCCCCCCCTGCGGGGATAGGCTATGGCTACACCTTC.